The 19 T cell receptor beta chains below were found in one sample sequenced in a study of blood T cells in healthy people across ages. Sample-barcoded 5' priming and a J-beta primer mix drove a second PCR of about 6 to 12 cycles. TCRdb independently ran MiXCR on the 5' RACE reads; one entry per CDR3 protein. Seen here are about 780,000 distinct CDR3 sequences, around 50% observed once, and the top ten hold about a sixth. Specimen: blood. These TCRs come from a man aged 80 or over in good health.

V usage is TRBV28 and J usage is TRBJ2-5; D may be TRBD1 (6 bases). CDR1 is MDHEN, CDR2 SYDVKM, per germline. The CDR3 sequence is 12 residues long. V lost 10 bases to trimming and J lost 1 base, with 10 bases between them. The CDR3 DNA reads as TGTGCCACCACAGGGTGCCAAGAGACCCAGTACTTC. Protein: CATTGCQETQYF.

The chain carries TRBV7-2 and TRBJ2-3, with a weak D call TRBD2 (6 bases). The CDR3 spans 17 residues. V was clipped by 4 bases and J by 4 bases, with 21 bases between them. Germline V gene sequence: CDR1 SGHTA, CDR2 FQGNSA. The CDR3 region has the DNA TGTGCCAGCAGCTCTCGATGGCGGGACGCCTGGGCAGATACGCAGTATTTT. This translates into CASSSRWRDAWADTQYF.

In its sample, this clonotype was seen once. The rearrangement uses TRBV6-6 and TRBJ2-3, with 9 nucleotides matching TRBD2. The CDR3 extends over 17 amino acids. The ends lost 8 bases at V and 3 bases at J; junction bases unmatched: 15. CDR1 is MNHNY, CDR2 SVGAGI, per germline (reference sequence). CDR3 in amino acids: CASRPPAGGRGTDTQYF. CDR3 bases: TGTGCCAGCCGCCCCCCAGCGGGGGGACGGGGTACAGATACGCAGTATTTT.

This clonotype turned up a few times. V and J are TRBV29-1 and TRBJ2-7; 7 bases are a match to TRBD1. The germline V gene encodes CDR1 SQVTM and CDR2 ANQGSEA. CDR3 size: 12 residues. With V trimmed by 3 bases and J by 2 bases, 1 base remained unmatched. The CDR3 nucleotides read TGCAGCGTTGACCAGGGGGCCTACGAGCAGTACTTC. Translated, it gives CSVDQGAYEQYF.

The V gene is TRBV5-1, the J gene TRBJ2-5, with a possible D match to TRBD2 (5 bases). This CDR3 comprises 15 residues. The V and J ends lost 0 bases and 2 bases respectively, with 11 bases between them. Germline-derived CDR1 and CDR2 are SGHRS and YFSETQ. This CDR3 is CASSLGGSVQETQYF. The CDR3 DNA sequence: TGCGCCAGCAGCTTGGGCGGTAGCGTGCAAGAGACCCAGTACTTC.

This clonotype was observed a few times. The CDR3 sequence is CASSFLNIQYF. CDR3 sequence (DNA): TGTGCCAGCAGTTTTTTGAACATTCAGTACTTC. This sequence joins TRBV28 and TRBJ2-4; no reliable D call. Germline V gene data show CDR1 as MDHEN and CDR2 as SYDVKM. The length of the CDR3 is 11 residues. V was pared by 3 bases and J by 7 bases, with 4 bases between.

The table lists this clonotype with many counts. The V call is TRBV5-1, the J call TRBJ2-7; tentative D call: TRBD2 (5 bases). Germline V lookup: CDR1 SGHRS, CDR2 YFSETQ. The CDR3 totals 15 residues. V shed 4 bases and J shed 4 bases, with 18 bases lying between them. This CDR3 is CASSLRSPGIYEQYF. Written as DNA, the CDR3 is TGCGCCAGCAGCCTACGGTCGCCGGGAATATACGAGCAGTACTTC.

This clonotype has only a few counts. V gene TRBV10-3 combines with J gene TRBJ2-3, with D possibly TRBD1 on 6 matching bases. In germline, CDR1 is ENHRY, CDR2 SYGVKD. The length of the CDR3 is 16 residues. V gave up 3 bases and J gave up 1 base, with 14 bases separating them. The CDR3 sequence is CAISDAATGRTDTQYF. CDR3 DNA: TGTGCCATCAGTGATGCGGCGACAGGCCGCACAGATACGCAGTATTTT.

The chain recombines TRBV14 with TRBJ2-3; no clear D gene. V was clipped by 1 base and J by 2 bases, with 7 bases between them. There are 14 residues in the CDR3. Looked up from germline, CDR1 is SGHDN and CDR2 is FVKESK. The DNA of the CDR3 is TGTGCCAGCAGCCAAGGGGCCTTCACAGATACGCAGTATTTT. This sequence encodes CASSQGAFTDTQYF.

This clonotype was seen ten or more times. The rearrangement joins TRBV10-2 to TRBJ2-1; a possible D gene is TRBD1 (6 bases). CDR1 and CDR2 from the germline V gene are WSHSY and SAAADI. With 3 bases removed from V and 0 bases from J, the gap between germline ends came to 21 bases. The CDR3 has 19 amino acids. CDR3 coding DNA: TGCGCCAGCAGTGACGGTTTTACAGGGTCCGGTAGCTCCTACAATGAGCAGTTCTTC. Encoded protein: CASSDGFTGSGSSYNEQFF.

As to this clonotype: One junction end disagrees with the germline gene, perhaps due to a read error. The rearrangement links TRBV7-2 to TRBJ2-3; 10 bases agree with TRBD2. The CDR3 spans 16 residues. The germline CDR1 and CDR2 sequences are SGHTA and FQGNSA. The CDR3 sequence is CASSQFGLADTDTEYF. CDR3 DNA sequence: TGTGCCAGCAGCCAATTTGGACTAGCGGACACAGATACGGAGTATTTT.

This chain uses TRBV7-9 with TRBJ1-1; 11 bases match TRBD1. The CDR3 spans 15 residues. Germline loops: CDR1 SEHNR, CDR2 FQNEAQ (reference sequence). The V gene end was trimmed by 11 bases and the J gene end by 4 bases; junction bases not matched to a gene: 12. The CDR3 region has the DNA TGTGCCGTAGGGGGGACAGGGGGAAGTCCCACTGAAGCTTTCTTT. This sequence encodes CAVGGTGGSPTEAFF.

The CDR3 bases are TGTGCCACCAGCAGCCGACTAGCGGAGTATTGGGATGAGCAGTTCTTC. It is translated as CATSSRLAEYWDEQFF. The gene calls are TRBV15 and TRBJ2-1; TRBD2 matches at 9 bases. This CDR3 has 16 amino acids. V shed 3 bases and J 8 bases; nucleotides not matched to a gene: 11. Germline lookup yields CDR1 LNHNV and CDR2 YYDKDF (reference sequence). The full variable domain, rest sourced from reference TRBV15 and TRBJ2-1, is DAMVIQNPRYQVTQFGKPVTLSCSQTLNHNVMYWYQQKSSQAPKLLFHYYDKDFNNEADTPDNFQSRRPNTSFCFLDIRSPGLGDTAMYLCATSSRLAEYWDEQFFGPGTRLTVL.

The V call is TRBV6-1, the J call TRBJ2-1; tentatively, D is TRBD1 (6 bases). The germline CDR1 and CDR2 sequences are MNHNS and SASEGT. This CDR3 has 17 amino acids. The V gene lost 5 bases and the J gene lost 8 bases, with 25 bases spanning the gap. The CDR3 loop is CASSQQGPRVGSHEQFF. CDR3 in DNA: TGTGCCAGCAGTCAACAGGGACCAAGAGTCGGGTCACATGAGCAGTTCTTC.

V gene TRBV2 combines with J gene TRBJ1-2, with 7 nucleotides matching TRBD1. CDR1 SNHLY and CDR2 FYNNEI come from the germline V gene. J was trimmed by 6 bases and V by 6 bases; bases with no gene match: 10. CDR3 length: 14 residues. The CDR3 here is CASSYTDRTNGYTF. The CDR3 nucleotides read TGTGCCAGCAGCTATACGGACAGGACAAATGGCTACACCTTC.

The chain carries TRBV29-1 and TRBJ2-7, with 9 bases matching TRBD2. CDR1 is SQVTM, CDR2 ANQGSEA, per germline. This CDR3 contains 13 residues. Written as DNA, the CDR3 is TGCAGGGCCCGGGCTAGCGGGAACGGCGAGCAGTACTTC. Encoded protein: CRARASGNGEQYF.

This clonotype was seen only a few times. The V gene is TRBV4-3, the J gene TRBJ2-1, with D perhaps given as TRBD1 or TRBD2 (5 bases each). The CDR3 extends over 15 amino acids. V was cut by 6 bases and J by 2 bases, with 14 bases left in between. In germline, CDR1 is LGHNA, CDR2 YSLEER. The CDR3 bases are TGCGCCAGCAGGGAGAGGGTGGGGCCCTACAATGAGCAGTTCTTC. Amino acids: CASRERVGPYNEQFF.

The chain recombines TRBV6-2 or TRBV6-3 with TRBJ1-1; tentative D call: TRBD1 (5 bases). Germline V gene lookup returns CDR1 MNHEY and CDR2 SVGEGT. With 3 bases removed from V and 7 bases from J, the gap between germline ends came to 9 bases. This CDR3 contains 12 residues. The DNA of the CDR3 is TGTGCCAGCAGTTATTTACAGGTTGAAGCTTTCTTT. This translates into CASSYLQVEAFF.

CDR3 sequence (DNA): TGTGCCAGCAGGACAGGGGGCGGAAACACCATATATTTT. As protein: CASRTGGGNTIYF. The J gene is TRBJ1-3, the V gene TRBV12-3 or TRBV12-4; TRBD1 agrees at 10 bases. Trimming took 6 bases from V and 4 from J; bases not matched to a gene: 0. This CDR3 region has 13 residues.